The 19 T cell receptor beta chains below all came from one sample that was sequenced in a study of cytomegalovirus exposure and HLA in healthy donors. It was with 60 Vbeta and 13 Jbeta primers that the PCR ran. The protocol was immunoSEQ multiplex PCR, while the TCRdb copy is restricted to in-frame clones and leaves out a portion. This sample has roughly 100,000 clones, with roughly 77% found just once. The sample comprised PBMCs. The receptor source for this set is a woman between 18 and 29 years old in good health and CMV-seropositive.

The DNA for the CDR3 is TGTGCCAGCAGTGGGGACTTACACTCCTACGAGCAGTACTTC. Protein: CASSGDLHSYEQYF. The rearrangement links TRBV6-6 to TRBJ2-5, with D possibly being TRBD2 (6 bases). The J call is doubtful: the DNA matches TRBJ2-7 better. In germline, CDR1 is MNHNY, CDR2 SVGAGI (reference sequence). The CDR3 has 14 amino acids.

The chain links TRBV7-8 to TRBJ1-5, with D possibly matching TRBD1 (6 bases). The CDR3 is made up of 17 amino acids. The germline V and J ends were trimmed by 0 bases and 0 bases, with 12 bases remaining between them. CDR1 is SGHVS, CDR2 FQNEAQ, per germline. Here the CDR3 DNA reads TGTGCCAGCAGCTTAGCTAAAGGGGGACATAGCAATCAGCCCCAGCATTTT. It encodes CASSLAKGGHSNQPQHF.

The sample holds one count of this clone. The chain links TRBV19 to TRBJ1-2; 8 positions match TRBD1. V gave up 7 bases and J gave up 5 bases; unmatched junction bases: 9. The CDR3 extends over 14 amino acids. Germline V lookup: CDR1 LNHDA, CDR2 SQIVND (reference sequence). CDR3 DNA: TGTGCCAGTACGGAACAGGGGGAGGTTTATGGCTACACCTTC. It encodes CASTEQGEVYGYTF.

The chain joins TRBV7-2 to TRBJ1-5; D is unclear. Germline V gene sequence: CDR1 SGHTA, CDR2 FQGNSA. The ends were cut back, 5 bases at V and 6 bases at J, with 14 bases in the middle. CDR3 length: 14 amino acids. The CDR3 region is CASSRVHSGQPQHF. CDR3 bases: TGTGCCAGCAGCCGGGTGCATTCGGGTCAGCCCCAGCATTTT.

The chain uses TRBV12-5 and TRBJ2-7; tentative D call: TRBD2 (6 bases). The CDR3 consists of 14 residues. CDR1 and CDR2 (germline): LGHNT, FRNRAP. The germline V and J ends were trimmed by 6 bases and 6 bases, with 18 bases remaining between them. The CDR3 reads CASGYGTPYSEQYF. The CDR3 DNA reads as TGTGCTAGTGGGTATGGGACTCCTTACTCCGAGCAGTACTTC.

The CDR3, as DNA: TGTGCCAGCAGCCGCCGGACAGATTACTACTATGGCTACACCTTC. Translated: CASSRRTDYYYGYTF. The gene calls are TRBV5-4 and TRBJ1-2, with D perhaps TRBD1 (6 bases). The CDR3 has 15 residues. The V gene's germline CDR1 is SGHNT and CDR2 YYREEE (reference sequence). Trimming pared 4 bases from V and 3 bases from J, leaving 16 bases between. The full variable domain, completed using reference TRBV5-4 and TRBJ1-2, is ETGVTQSPTHLIKTRGQQVTLRCSSQSGHNTVSWYQQALGQGPQFIFQYYREEENGRGNFPPRFSGLQFPNYSSELNVNALELDDSALYLCASSRRTDYYYGYTFGSGTRLTVV.

The J gene is TRBJ1-1, the V gene TRBV19, with D possibly being TRBD1 (5 bases). The germline V gene has CDR1 LNHDA and CDR2 SQIVND (reference sequence). The ends were cut back, 7 bases at V and 8 bases at J, with 17 bases in the middle. The CDR3 runs to 13 residues. CDR3: CASIQVPGGEAFF. The CDR3 DNA is TGTGCCAGTATTCAGGTGCCGGGGGGGGAAGCTTTCTTT.

V and J are TRBV2 and TRBJ1-1; D perhaps matches TRBD1 (5 bases). This CDR3 contains 16 residues. The germline CDR1 and CDR2 sequences are SNHLY and FYNNEI. Deletions cut 0 bases from V and 4 bases from J, with 15 bases between. For the CDR3, the DNA is TGTGCCAGCAGTGAAGCAAGCCGCAGGGTAGGCACTGAAGCTTTCTTT. This translates into CASSEASRRVGTEAFF.

This clone showed up just once. This chain connects TRBV7-9 to TRBJ2-7; TRBD2 is a possible D gene (5 bases). Germline CDR1 is SEHNR and CDR2 is FQNEAQ (reference sequence). V was cut by 5 bases and J by 3 bases, with 23 bases left in between. The CDR3 loop spans 17 amino acids. The CDR3 DNA reads TGTGCCAGCAGCCCCAAAGGTGAGGGCAGAAGGGACTACGAGCAGTACTTC. This encodes CASSPKGEGRRDYEQYF.

The CDR3 here is CASSTRQGVNEKLFF. CDR3 DNA sequence: TGTGCCAGCAGTACCCGACAGGGGGTAAATGAAAAACTGTTTTTT. The chain combines TRBV27 with TRBJ1-4, with 9 bases that match TRBD1. The germline gives CDR1 MNHEY, CDR2 SMNVEV (reference sequence). This CDR3 region has 15 residues. The V gene end was trimmed by 5 bases and the J gene end by 5 bases; junction bases not matched to a gene: 6. The whole variable domain, filled in from reference TRBV27 and TRBJ1-4, reads EAQVTQNPRYLITVTGKKLTVTCSQNMNHEYMSWYRQDPGLGLRQIYYSMNVEVTDKGDVPEGYKVSRKEKRNFPLILESPSPNQTSLYFCASSTRQGVNEKLFFGSGTQLSVL.

J is TRBJ2-7 and V is TRBV7-8, with D perhaps TRBD1 (6 bases). The germline V gene has CDR1 SGHVS and CDR2 FQNEAQ. The CDR3 has 14 residues. The V end was cut by 5 bases, the J end by 1 base, with 12 bases between. The CDR3 reads CASSGQPTSYEQYF. CDR3 coding DNA: TGTGCCAGCAGCGGACAGCCGACTTCCTACGAGCAGTACTTC.

The chain couples TRBV10-2 to TRBJ2-3; TRBD2 agrees at 9 bases. Germline CDR1 is WSHSY and CDR2 is SAAADI. CDR3 size: 15 residues. Trimming took 5 bases from V and 0 from J; bases not matched to a gene: 3. The CDR3 coding sequence is TGCGCCAGCAGTTTCGGACTAGCGAGCACAGATACGCAGTATTTT. This sequence encodes CASSFGLASTDTQYF.

This clone was picked up one time. This sequence joins TRBV2 and TRBJ2-3; 9 nucleotides match TRBD1. Germline values: CDR1 SNHLY, CDR2 FYNNEI. Trimming at V came to 6 bases and at J to 2 bases, leaving 12 bases not matched to a gene. CDR3 length: 17 amino acids. CDR3 nucleotide sequence: TGTGCCAGCAGGCGGCTTATTGGACAGGGGTCCACAGATACGCAGTATTTT. Encoded protein: CASRRLIGQGSTDTQYF.

The chain combines TRBV1 with TRBJ1-6. TRBV1 is tagged as a pseudogene. The CDR3 runs to 15 residues. In DNA form, the CDR3 reads TGCACCAGCAGCCAAGACCGGGTCCCTTATTCACCCCTCCACTTT. Its translation is CTSSQDRVPYSPLHF.

Details on this clone: A junction end diverges from the germline sequence, so it may reflect a read error. This chain uses TRBV6-5 with TRBJ2-1, with 10 bases fitting TRBD2. The CDR3 is 13 amino acids. Germline lookup yields CDR1 MNHEY and CDR2 SVGAGI. CDR3 DNA: TGTGCCAGCAGGATCAGCGGGAGGGCCCTCCCAATCTTC. Its translation is CASRISGRALPIF.

The V gene is TRBV5-5, the J gene TRBJ1-4; 7 nucleotides agree with TRBD1. The J segment lost 7 bases and the V segment lost 6 bases, leaving 6 bases of the junction unmatched. Per the germline V gene, CDR1 is SGHKS and CDR2 is YYEKEE (reference sequence). There are 13 residues in the CDR3. CDR3 in DNA: TGTGCCAGCATGGTGACAGGGATTGAAAAACTGTTTTTT. Residues: CASMVTGIEKLFF.

This chain connects TRBV7-3 to TRBJ2-1, with D possibly matching TRBD2 (5 bases). This CDR3 region has 15 residues. Trimming took off 1 base at V and 2 bases at J, with 9 bases between the two ends. The V gene's germline CDR1 is SGHTA and CDR2 FQGTGA. For the CDR3, the DNA is TGTGCCAGCAGCTTAAGCGGGCCCGCCTACAATGAGCAGTTCTTC. As protein: CASSLSGPAYNEQFF.

The chain employs TRBV28 and TRBJ2-6, with TRBD1 as a possible D gene (6 bases). This CDR3 has 18 amino acids. V was clipped by 0 bases and J by 0 bases, with 12 bases between them. CDR1 and CDR2 (germline): MDHEN, SYDVKM. In DNA, the CDR3 is TGTGCCAGCAGTTTATGGCACAGGGCCACCTCTGGGGCCAACGTCCTGACTTTC. Protein sequence: CASSLWHRATSGANVLTF. Combining the CDR3 with reference TRBV28 and TRBJ2-6 gives the whole variable domain DVKVTQSSRYLVKRTGEKVFLECVQDMDHENMFWYRQDPGLGLRLIYFSYDVKMKEKGDIPEGYSVSREKKERFSLILESASTNQTSMYLCASSLWHRATSGANVLTFGAGSRLTVL.

In regard to this clone: Additional DNA sequences in this sample encode the identical CDR3. The V and J genes are TRBV29-1 and TRBJ2-3, with a weak D call TRBD1 (6 bases). Germline CDR1 is SQVTM and CDR2 is ANQGSEA. The CDR3 covers 13 residues. Trimming took 4 bases from V and 4 from J, leaving 12 bases between them. The chain's CDR3 is CSVVIRGADTQYF. In nucleotides, the CDR3 is TGCAGCGTTGTAATCAGGGGCGCAGATACGCAGTATTTT.